Following are 15 T cell receptor beta chains from one sample sequenced in a study of blood T cell repertoires in COVID-19. Libraries were prepared by immunoSEQ multiplex PCR; TCRdb keeps only in-frame clonotypes and omits some of them. The sample lists 270,000 or so clones, approximately 88% occurring once. The sequenced material came from peripheral blood. These receptors were collected from a woman aged 40-49 years who had recovered from COVID-19.

Comment on this clone: A junction boundary mismatches the germline segment, possibly from a read error. This CDR3 is CASSLATEASPLHF. CDR3 nucleotides: TGTGCCAGCAGCCTAGCGACAGAGGCCTCACCCCTCCACTTT. The rearrangement links TRBV7-8 to TRBJ1-6; perhaps TRBD1 as D (5 bases). From germline, CDR1 is SGHVS and CDR2 FQNEAQ. The CDR3 covers 14 residues.

This clone was picked up many times. V is TRBV19 and J is TRBJ1-6, with 7 nucleotides matching TRBD1. The CDR3 spans 15 residues. CDR1 and CDR2 from the germline V gene are LNHDA and SQIVND (reference sequence). Trimming took 4 bases from V and 7 from J; bases not matched to a gene: 7. In nucleotides, the CDR3 is TGTGCCAGTAGTACCCGACAGGGAGAAAATTCACCCCTCCACTTT. Its protein is CASSTRQGENSPLHF.

The J gene is TRBJ1-1, the V gene TRBV5-1; 8 bases agree with TRBD1. J was trimmed by 6 bases and V by 4 bases; bases with no gene match: 11. This CDR3 contains 15 residues. CDR1 and CDR2 (germline): SGHRS, YFSETQ. CDR3 in DNA: TGCGCCAGCAGCCCGATGACAGGGGCAACGGCTGAAGCTTTCTTT. Translation: CASSPMTGATAEAFF.

V usage is TRBV11-2 and J usage is TRBJ2-3; 7 nucleotides agree with TRBD2. CDR1 and CDR2 from the germline V gene are SGHAT and FQNNGV. J was trimmed by 3 bases and V by 1 base; bases with no gene match: 10. The CDR3 runs 17 residues. The CDR3 region has the DNA TGTGCCAGCAGCTTAGGGGTTGCCGGGAGGTTGACAGATACGCAGTATTTT. This codes for CASSLGVAGRLTDTQYF.

The rearrangement links TRBV5-1 to TRBJ2-3; 8 bases are a match to TRBD1. Looked up from germline, CDR1 is SGHRS and CDR2 is YFSETQ. The CDR3 loop spans 15 amino acids. Trimming at V came to 5 bases and at J to 0 bases, leaving 5 bases not matched to a gene. The CDR3 protein is CASRGRTGSTDTQYF. The CDR3, as DNA: TGCGCCAGCAGAGGTCGGACAGGGAGCACAGATACGCAGTATTTT.

V gene TRBV12-3 or TRBV12-4 combines with J gene TRBJ1-2; the match to TRBD1 covers 10 bases. The trim removed 7 bases at V and 7 bases at J, leaving 6 bases unmatched. This CDR3 comprises 13 residues. The chain's CDR3 is CASTDDRGPGYTF. The CDR3 DNA reads as TGTGCCAGCACCGACGACAGGGGGCCTGGCTACACCTTC.

This rearrangement joins TRBV28 to TRBJ2-1, with 9 bases fitting TRBD1. J lost 2 bases, V lost 5 bases, and 4 bases had no gene match. The germline gives CDR1 MDHEN, CDR2 SYDVKM. CDR3 length equals 15 residues. Here the CDR3 reads CASSPRTGAYNEQFF. In nucleotides, the CDR3 is TGTGCCAGCAGTCCTAGGACAGGGGCCTACAATGAGCAGTTCTTC.

This clone was observed at least ten times. The genes are TRBV29-1 and TRBJ1-1, with unresolved D. Germline V CDR1 and CDR2: SQVTM, ANQGSEA. Trimming pared 4 bases from V and 7 bases from J, leaving 10 bases between. This CDR3 contains 11 residues. CDR3 sequence reads: CSVAPTVEAFF. The CDR3 DNA sequence: TGCAGCGTTGCCCCTACAGTTGAAGCTTTCTTT.

CDR3 region: CATQGRASYEQYF. CDR3 nucleotides: TGTGCCACCCAGGGCAGGGCCTCCTACGAGCAGTACTTC. V and J are TRBV2 and TRBJ2-7; D is possibly TRBD1 (5 bases). CDR1 SNHLY and CDR2 FYNNEI come from the germline V gene. The ends were cut back, 10 bases at V and 0 bases at J, with 13 bases in the middle. The length of the CDR3 is 13 residues.

The genes are TRBV4-1 and TRBJ2-7, with 8 bases matching TRBD2. The CDR3 is 16 amino acids. The ends lost 1 base at V and 2 bases at J; junction bases unmatched: 7. Germline CDR1 reads MGHRA; CDR2 reads YSYEKL. This chain's CDR3 is CASSQVILADTYEQYF. The CDR3 bases are TGCGCCAGCAGCCAAGTTATACTAGCGGATACCTACGAGCAGTACTTC.

The chain is built from TRBV27 and TRBJ1-2; TRBD1 might be the D (5 bases). The CDR3 consists of 15 residues. The germline V and J ends were trimmed by 8 bases and 0 bases, with 16 bases remaining between them. From germline, CDR1 is MNHEY and CDR2 SMNVEV (reference sequence). This CDR3 reads CASALGVSANYGYTF. In DNA form, the CDR3 reads TGTGCCAGCGCCTTAGGGGTTTCGGCTAACTATGGCTACACCTTC.

The rearrangement links TRBV2 to TRBJ2-1; 11 positions agree with TRBD2. The V gene end was trimmed by 2 bases and the J gene end by 0 bases; junction bases not matched to a gene: 0. From germline, CDR1 is SNHLY and CDR2 FYNNEI. CDR3 length equals 16 residues. This CDR3 is CASSETSGSSYNEQFF. DNA of the CDR3: TGTGCCAGCAGTGAAACTAGCGGGAGCTCCTACAATGAGCAGTTCTTC.

The rearrangement joins TRBV3-1 (or the pseudogene TRBV3-2) to TRBJ2-5; weak D call: TRBD2 (6 bases). Germline lookup yields CDR1 LGHDT and CDR2 YNNKEL (reference sequence). The V gene lost 1 base and the J gene lost 1 base, with 13 bases spanning the gap. CDR3 length: 16 amino acids. Here the CDR3 reads CASSQAPPGLQETQYF. The CDR3 nucleotides read TGTGCCAGCAGCCAAGCACCACCGGGACTCCAAGAGACCCAGTACTTC.

In this sample, this clone turned up once. The chain combines TRBV10-3 with TRBJ2-5; 8 nucleotides align to TRBD2. Germline V CDR1 and CDR2: ENHRY, SYGVKD. The junction had 3 bases not matched to a gene; V was cut back by 2 bases and J by 1 base. This CDR3 region has 15 residues. In nucleotides, the CDR3 is TGTGCCATCAGTGAGCGGGAGGGCGGCCAAGAGACCCAGTACTTC. Protein: CAISEREGGQETQYF.

The chain links TRBV5-1 to TRBJ2-5, with D maybe TRBD2 (5 bases). This CDR3 region has 17 residues. V lost 1 base to trimming and J lost 2 bases, with 18 bases between them. The germline CDR1 and CDR2 sequences are SGHRS and YFSETQ. The CDR3 DNA reads TGCGCCAGCAGCTTGTCGGGTGGGAGAGCCTATCAAGAGACCCAGTACTTC. Amino acid sequence: CASSLSGGRAYQETQYF.